This entry features one T cell receptor beta chain sequence. A much larger clone is a single base away; this may be a read error. The data originate from a study of early T cells in non-severe SARS-CoV-2 infection. The V end lost 5 bases, the J end lost 5 bases, and 22 bases lay between the germline ends. CDR3 size: 17 residues. Per the germline V gene, CDR1 is SGHAT and CDR2 is FQNNGV. TCRdb itself ran the 5' RACE reads through MiXCR, one entry per CDR3 protein. The sample shows under 80,000 distinct CDR3 sequences, around 10% of them seen only once. The chain links TRBV11-2 to TRBJ2-1; D remains unclear. The clonotype originates from an adult who was a healthcare worker with PCR-confirmed SARS-CoV-2 infection or an uninfected control (not recorded which). Sequencing was done on a sample of whole blood. CDR3 nucleotide sequence: TGTGCCAGCAGCGGACCGCACCGGACGACATCCCACAATGAGCAGTTCTTC. Protein sequence: CASSGPHRTTSHNEQFF.